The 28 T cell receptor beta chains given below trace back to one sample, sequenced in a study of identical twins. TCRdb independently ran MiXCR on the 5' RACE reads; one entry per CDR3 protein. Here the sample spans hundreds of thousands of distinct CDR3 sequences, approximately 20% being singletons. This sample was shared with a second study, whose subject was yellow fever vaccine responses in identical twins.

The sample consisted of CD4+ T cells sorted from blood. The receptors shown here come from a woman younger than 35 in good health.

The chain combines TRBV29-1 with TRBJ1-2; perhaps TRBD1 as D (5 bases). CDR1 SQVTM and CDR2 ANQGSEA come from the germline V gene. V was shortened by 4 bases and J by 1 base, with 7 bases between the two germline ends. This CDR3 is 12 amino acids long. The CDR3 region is CSVGGVNYGYTF. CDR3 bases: TGCAGCGTTGGAGGGGTTAACTATGGCTACACCTTC.

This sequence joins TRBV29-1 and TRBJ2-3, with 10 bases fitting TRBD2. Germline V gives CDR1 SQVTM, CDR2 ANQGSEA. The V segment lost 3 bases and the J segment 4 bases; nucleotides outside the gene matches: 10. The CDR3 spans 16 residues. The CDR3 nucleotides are TGCAGCGTTGAGCGGTCTAGCGGGAGCAGCTCAGATACGCAGTATTTT. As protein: CSVERSSGSSSDTQYF.

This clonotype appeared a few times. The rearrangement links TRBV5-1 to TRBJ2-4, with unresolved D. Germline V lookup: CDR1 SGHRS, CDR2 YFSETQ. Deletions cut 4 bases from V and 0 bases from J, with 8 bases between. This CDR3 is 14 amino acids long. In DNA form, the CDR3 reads TGCGCCAGCAGCACCGATCTAGCCAAAAACATTCAGTACTTC. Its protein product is CASSTDLAKNIQYF. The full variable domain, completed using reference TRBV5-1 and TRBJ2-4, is KAGVTQTPRYLIKTRGQQVTLSCSPISGHRSVSWYQQTPGQGLQFLFEYFSETQRNKGNFPGRFSGRQFSNSRSEMNVSTLELGDSALYLCASSTDLAKNIQYFGAGTRLSVL.

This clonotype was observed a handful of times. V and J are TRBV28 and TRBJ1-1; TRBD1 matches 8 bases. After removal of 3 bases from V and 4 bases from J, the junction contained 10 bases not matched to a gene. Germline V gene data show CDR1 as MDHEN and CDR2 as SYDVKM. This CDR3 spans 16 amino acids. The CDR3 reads CASSFPFQGARTEAFF. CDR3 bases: TGTGCCAGCAGTTTCCCATTCCAGGGGGCTCGCACTGAAGCTTTCTTT.

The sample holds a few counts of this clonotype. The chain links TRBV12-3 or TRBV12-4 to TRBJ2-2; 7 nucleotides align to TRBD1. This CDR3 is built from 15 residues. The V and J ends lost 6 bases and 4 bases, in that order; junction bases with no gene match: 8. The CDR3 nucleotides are TGTGCCAGCAGAGAAAGACAGGGCGGCACCGGGGAGCTGTTTTTT. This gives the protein CASRERQGGTGELFF.

CDR3 nucleotides: TGTGCCAGCGATGACCAATCACGGTACTTC. This codes for CASDDQSRYF. This chain uses TRBV2 with TRBJ2-5; D ambiguous. Germline V gene sequence: CDR1 SNHLY, CDR2 FYNNEI. Trimming removed 8 bases at V and 13 bases at J, with 14 bases between. This CDR3 has 10 residues.

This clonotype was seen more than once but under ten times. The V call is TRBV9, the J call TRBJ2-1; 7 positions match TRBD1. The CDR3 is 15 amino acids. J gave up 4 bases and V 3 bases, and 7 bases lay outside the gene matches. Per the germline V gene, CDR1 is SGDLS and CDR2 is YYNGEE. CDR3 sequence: CASSATGTLYNEQFF. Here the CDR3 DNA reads TGTGCCAGCAGCGCGACAGGGACCTTGTACAATGAGCAGTTCTTC. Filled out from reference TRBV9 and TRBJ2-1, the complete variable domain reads DSGVTQTPKHLITATGQRVTLRCSPRSGDLSVYWYQQSLDQGLQFLIQYYNGEERAKGNILERFSAQQFPDLHSELNLSSLELGDSALYFCASSATGTLYNEQFFGPGTRLTVL.

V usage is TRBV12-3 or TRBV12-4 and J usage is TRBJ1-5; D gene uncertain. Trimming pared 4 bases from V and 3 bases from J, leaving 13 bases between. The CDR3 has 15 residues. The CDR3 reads CASSSSWTVNQPQHF. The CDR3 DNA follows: TGTGCCAGCAGTTCATCATGGACCGTCAATCAGCCCCAGCATTTT.

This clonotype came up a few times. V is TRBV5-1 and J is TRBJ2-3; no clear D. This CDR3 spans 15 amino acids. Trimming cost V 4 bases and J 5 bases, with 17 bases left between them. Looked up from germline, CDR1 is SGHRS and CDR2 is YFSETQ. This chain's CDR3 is CASSGMSLVGDTQYF. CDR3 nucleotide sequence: TGCGCCAGCAGCGGGATGTCCCTAGTTGGAGATACGCAGTATTTT.

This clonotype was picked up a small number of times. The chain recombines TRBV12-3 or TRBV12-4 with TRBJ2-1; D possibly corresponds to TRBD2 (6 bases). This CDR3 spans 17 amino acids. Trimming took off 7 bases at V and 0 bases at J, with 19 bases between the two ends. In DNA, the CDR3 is TGTGCCAGCAAAACCGCCGGGGAGGCAAGCTCCTACAATGAGCAGTTCTTC. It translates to CASKTAGEASSYNEQFF.

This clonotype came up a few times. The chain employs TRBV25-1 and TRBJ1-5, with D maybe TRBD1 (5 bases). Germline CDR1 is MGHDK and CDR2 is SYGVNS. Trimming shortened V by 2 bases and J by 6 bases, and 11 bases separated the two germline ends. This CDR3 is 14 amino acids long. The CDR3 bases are TGTGCCAGCAGTGAACAGGGTAGAATTCAGCCCCAGCATTTT. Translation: CASSEQGRIQPQHF.

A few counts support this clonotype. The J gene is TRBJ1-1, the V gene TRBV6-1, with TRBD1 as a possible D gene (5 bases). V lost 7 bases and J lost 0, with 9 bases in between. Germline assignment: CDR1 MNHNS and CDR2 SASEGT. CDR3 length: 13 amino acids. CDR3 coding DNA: TGTGCCAGCACTAGACAGTTGAACACTGAAGCTTTCTTT. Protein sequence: CASTRQLNTEAFF.

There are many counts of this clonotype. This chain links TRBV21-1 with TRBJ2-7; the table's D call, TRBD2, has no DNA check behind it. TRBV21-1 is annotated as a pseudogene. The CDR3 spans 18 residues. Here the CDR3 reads CASSKVGVGGRSLYEQYV. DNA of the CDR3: TGTGCCAGCAGCAAAGTAGGGGTTGGGGGAAGGTCCCTCTACGAGCAGTACGTC.

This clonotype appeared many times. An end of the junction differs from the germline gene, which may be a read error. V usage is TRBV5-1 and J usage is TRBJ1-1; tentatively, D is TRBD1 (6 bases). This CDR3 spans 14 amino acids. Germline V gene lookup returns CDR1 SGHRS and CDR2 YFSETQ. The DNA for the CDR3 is TGTGCCAGCAGTTTAGACAGGATGAACACTGAAGCTTTCTTT. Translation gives CASSLDRMNTEAFF.

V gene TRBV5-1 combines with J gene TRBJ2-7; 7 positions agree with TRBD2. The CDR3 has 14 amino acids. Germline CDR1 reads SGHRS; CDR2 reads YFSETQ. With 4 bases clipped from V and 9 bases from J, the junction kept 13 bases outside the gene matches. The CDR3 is CASSPGLADLGQYF. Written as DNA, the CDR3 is TGCGCCAGCAGCCCGGGGCTAGCGGATCTCGGGCAGTACTTC.

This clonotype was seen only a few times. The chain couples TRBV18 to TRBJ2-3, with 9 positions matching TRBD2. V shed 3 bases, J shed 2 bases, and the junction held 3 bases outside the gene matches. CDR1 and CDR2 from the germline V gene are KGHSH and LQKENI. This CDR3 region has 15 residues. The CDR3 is CASSPTSGYTDTQYF. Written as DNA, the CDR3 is TGTGCCAGCTCACCGACTAGCGGATACACAGATACGCAGTATTTT.

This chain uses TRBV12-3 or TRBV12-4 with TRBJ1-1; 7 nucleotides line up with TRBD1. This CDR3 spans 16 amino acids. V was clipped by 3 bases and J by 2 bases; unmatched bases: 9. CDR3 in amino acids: CASSFRDSRPNTEAFF. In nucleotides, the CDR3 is TGTGCCAGCAGTTTTAGGGACAGCCGCCCTAACACTGAAGCTTTCTTT.

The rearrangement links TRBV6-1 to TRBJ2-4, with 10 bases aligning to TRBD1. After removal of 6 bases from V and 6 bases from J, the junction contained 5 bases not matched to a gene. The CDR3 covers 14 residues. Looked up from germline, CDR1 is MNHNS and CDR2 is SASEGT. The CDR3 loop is CASSGTGVGNIQYF. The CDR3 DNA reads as TGTGCCAGCAGCGGGACAGGGGTAGGAAACATTCAGTACTTC.

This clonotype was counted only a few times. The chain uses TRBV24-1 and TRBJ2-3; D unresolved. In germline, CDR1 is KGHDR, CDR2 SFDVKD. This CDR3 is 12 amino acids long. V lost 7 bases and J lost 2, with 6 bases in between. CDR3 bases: TGTGCCACCAGCGTATCCACAGATACGCAGTATTTT. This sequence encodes CATSVSTDTQYF.

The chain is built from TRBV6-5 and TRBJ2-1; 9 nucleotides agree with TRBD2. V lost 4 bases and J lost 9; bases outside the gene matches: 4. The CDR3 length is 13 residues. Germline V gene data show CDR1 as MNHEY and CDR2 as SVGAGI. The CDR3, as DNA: TGTGCCAGCAGTTTTCGGACTAGCGCTGAGCAGTTCTTC. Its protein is CASSFRTSAEQFF.

The CDR3 DNA sequence: TGCAGTGCTCCCCTGACTAGCGGGGGGGCACACGAGACCCAGTACTTC. As protein: CSAPLTSGGAHETQYF. The V call is TRBV20-1, the J call TRBJ2-5; TRBD2 aligns across 14 bases. The CDR3 consists of 16 residues. V shed 5 bases, J shed 5 bases, and the junction held 10 bases outside the gene matches. The germline CDR1 and CDR2 sequences are DFQATT and SNEGSKA (reference sequence).

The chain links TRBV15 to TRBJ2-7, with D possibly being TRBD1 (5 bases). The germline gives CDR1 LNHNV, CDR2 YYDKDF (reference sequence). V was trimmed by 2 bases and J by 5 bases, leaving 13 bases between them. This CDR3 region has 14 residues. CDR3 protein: CATSRPLDRDEQYF. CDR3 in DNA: TGTGCCACCAGCAGACCTCTTGACAGAGACGAGCAGTACTTC.

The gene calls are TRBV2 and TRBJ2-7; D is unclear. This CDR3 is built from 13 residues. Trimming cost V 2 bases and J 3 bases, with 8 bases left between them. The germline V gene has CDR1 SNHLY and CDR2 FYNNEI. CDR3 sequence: CASSERRLYEQYF. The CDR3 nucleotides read TGTGCCAGCAGTGAACGGCGGCTCTACGAGCAGTACTTC.

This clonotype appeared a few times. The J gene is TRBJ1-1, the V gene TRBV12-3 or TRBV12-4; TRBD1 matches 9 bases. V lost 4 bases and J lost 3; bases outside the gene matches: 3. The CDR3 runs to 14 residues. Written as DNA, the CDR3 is TGTGCCAGCAGTTCCGGGACAGGGTACACTGAAGCTTTCTTT. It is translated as CASSSGTGYTEAFF.

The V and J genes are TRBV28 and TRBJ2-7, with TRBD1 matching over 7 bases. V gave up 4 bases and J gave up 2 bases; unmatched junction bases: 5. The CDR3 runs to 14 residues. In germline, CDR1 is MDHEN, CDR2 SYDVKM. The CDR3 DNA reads TGTGCCAGCAGTTCCGGGACAGATCCCTACGAGCAGTACTTC. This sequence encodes CASSSGTDPYEQYF.

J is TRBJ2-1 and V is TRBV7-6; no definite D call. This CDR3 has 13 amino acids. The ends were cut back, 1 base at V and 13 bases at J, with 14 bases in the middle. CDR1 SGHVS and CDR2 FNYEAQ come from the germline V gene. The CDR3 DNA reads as TGTGCCAGCAGCTTAGGACGCACGTATCCCCAGTTCTTC. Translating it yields CASSLGRTYPQFF.

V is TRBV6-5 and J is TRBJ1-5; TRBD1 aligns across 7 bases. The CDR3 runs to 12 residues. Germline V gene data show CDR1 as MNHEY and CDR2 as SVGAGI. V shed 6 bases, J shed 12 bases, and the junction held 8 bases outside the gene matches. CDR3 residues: CASSHDRVNQHF. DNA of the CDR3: TGTGCCAGCAGCCACGACAGGGTCAACCAGCATTTT.

DNA of the CDR3: TGTGCCAGCACTTCAGCGGGAGGGGATACAGATACGCAGTATTTT. Amino acids: CASTSAGGDTDTQYF. This chain joins TRBV28 and TRBJ2-3, with 10 bases matching TRBD2. Trimming took 7 bases from V and 3 from J; bases not matched to a gene: 7. Germline values: CDR1 MDHEN, CDR2 SYDVKM. This CDR3 is 15 amino acids long.